These 15 T cell receptor beta chains were all obtained from the same sample, sequenced in a study of blood T cell repertoires in COVID-19. The table came from immunoSEQ multiplex PCR; TCRdb's copy has only in-frame clones and leaves some out. Of around 80,000 clones in the sample, about 80% were seen once. Sequencing was carried out using peripheral blood. These receptors were taken from a man in his forties or fifties with active or convalescent COVID-19.

The chain couples TRBV12-5 to TRBJ2-5; 10 nucleotides agree with TRBD1. There are 16 residues in the CDR3. Germline CDR1 and CDR2: LGHNT and FRNRAP. The V and J ends lost 6 bases and 1 base, in that order; junction bases with no gene match: 8. The CDR3 bases are TGTGCTAGTGGCCCGGGACAGGGGACCGCCCAAGAGACCCAGTACTTC. Translated: CASGPGQGTAQETQYF.

V and J are TRBV6-5 and TRBJ1-2, with TRBD1 identical over 10 bases. Trimming took 7 bases from V and 10 from J; bases not matched to a gene: 15. The CDR3 is 15 residues long. Germline V CDR1 and CDR2: MNHEY, SVGAGI. The chain's CDR3 is CASTDGDRTGGFYTF. The CDR3 nucleotides read TGTGCCAGCACCGATGGGGATCGGACAGGGGGGTTCTACACCTTC.

V gene TRBV6-2 or TRBV6-3 combines with J gene TRBJ1-5; TRBD1 aligns across 8 bases. The CDR3 totals 15 residues. With 2 bases clipped from V and 6 bases from J, the junction kept 6 bases outside the gene matches. The germline V gene has CDR1 MNHEY and CDR2 SVGEGT. The CDR3 sequence is CASSYAAGGGQPQHF. The CDR3 nucleotides are TGTGCCAGCAGTTACGCGGCAGGGGGCGGTCAGCCCCAGCATTTT.

The chain recombines TRBV5-1 with TRBJ1-2; 7 nucleotides agree with TRBD1. This CDR3 is 16 amino acids long. Per the germline V gene, CDR1 is SGHRS and CDR2 is YFSETQ. The J segment lost 8 bases and the V segment lost 4 bases, leaving 17 bases of the junction unmatched. CDR3: CASSPGALTGAGGYTF. DNA for the CDR3: TGCGCCAGCAGCCCGGGGGCCCTTACAGGGGCAGGAGGCTACACCTTC.

This clone has a single count. The V gene is TRBV7-3, the J gene TRBJ1-5, with unresolved D. Trimming shortened V by 2 bases and J by 2 bases, and 10 bases separated the two germline ends. The germline V gene has CDR1 SGHTA and CDR2 FQGTGA. The CDR3 is made up of 15 amino acids. The CDR3 is CASSLAGNGNQPQHF. In nucleotides, the CDR3 is TGTGCCAGCAGCTTAGCGGGGAATGGCAATCAGCCCCAGCATTTT.

The rearrangement joins TRBV11-2 to TRBJ2-7; 7 bases agree with TRBD1. V gave up 6 bases and J gave up 0 bases; unmatched junction bases: 2. Germline V gene lookup returns CDR1 SGHAT and CDR2 FQNNGV. CDR3 length: 13 residues. CDR3 DNA sequence: TGTGCCAGCAGGGGACAGAGCTCCTACGAGCAGTACTTC. Protein product: CASRGQSSYEQYF. Drawing the rest from reference TRBV11-2 and TRBJ2-7, the complete variable domain is EAGVAQSPRYKIIEKRQSVAFWCNPISGHATLYWYQQILGQGPKLLIQFQNNGVVDDSQLPKDRFSAERLKGVDSTLKIQPAKLEDSAVYLCASRGQSSYEQYFGPGTRLTVT.

This clone occurred once. The rearrangement joins TRBV29-1 to TRBJ1-6; 9 nucleotides align to TRBD1. The CDR3 extends over 15 amino acids. Germline CDR1 and CDR2: SQVTM and ANQGSEA. The CDR3 sequence is CTVDRGRRYNSPLHF. The DNA of the CDR3 is TGCACCGTAGACAGGGGGAGAAGGTATAATTCACCCCTCCACTTT.

The gene calls are TRBV5-4 and TRBJ1-5; 7 nucleotides line up with TRBD1. CDR3 size: 15 residues. Germline CDR1 is SGHNT and CDR2 is YYREEE (reference sequence). V was pared by 1 base and J by 5 bases, with 6 bases of the junction left unmatched. The DNA of the CDR3 is TGTGCCAGCAGCTTGTGGGGCAGGGGGGATCAGCCCCAGCATTTT. Amino acid sequence: CASSLWGRGDQPQHF. The whole variable domain, filled in from reference TRBV5-4 and TRBJ1-5, reads ETGVTQSPTHLIKTRGQQVTLRCSSQSGHNTVSWYQQALGQGPQFIFQYYREEENGRGNFPPRFSGLQFPNYSSELNVNALELDDSALYLCASSLWGRGDQPQHFGDGTRLSIL.

The chain joins TRBV2 to TRBJ2-2; a possible D gene is TRBD2 (5 bases). CDR3 length: 16 amino acids. Germline CDR1 is SNHLY and CDR2 is FYNNEI. V was clipped by 4 bases and J by 0 bases, with 12 bases between them. The CDR3 nucleotides are TGTGCCAGCAGTGTAAGCCCGAGGGCGAACACCGGGGAGCTGTTTTTT. Amino acids: CASSVSPRANTGELFF.

J is TRBJ1-1 and V is TRBV19, with D unresolved. CDR1 and CDR2 from the germline V gene are LNHDA and SQIVND (reference sequence). V lost 9 bases, J lost 3 bases, and 11 bases lay in between. This CDR3 has 12 residues. The CDR3 DNA follows: TGTGCCAGCACTAGAATGGACACTGAAGCTTTCTTT. This gives the protein CASTRMDTEAFF.

The rearrangement uses TRBV27 and TRBJ1-5; D is unresolved. Germline CDR1 and CDR2: MNHEY and SMNVEV (reference sequence). The CDR3 is 18 amino acids. Deletions cut 5 bases from V and 0 bases from J, with 20 bases between. CDR3 sequence reads: CASSPLGGGSYSNQPQHF. The CDR3, as DNA: TGTGCCAGCAGTCCCCTTGGAGGCGGGTCTTATAGCAATCAGCCCCAGCATTTT.

The chain combines TRBV19 with TRBJ1-1; TRBD1 is a possible D gene (6 bases). V gave up 5 bases and J gave up 3 bases, with 10 bases separating them. Germline values: CDR1 LNHDA, CDR2 SQIVND (reference sequence). This CDR3 region has 13 residues. CDR3 sequence reads: CASSPQGDTEAFF. For the CDR3, the DNA is TGTGCCAGTAGTCCACAGGGTGACACTGAAGCTTTCTTT.

This chain uses TRBV5-4 with TRBJ1-2, with D possibly matching TRBD1 (5 bases). The CDR3 is made up of 15 amino acids. Germline CDR1 is SGHNT and CDR2 is YYREEE (reference sequence). The V and J ends lost 4 bases and 1 base respectively, with 14 bases between them. The CDR3 spells CASSLSWTFNYGYTF. Here the CDR3 DNA reads TGTGCCAGCAGCCTGTCGTGGACATTTAACTATGGCTACACCTTC.

The rearrangement uses TRBV27 and TRBJ1-6, with 7 bases that match TRBD1. The germline V gene has CDR1 MNHEY and CDR2 SMNVEV (reference sequence). The trim removed 3 bases at V and 10 bases at J, leaving 6 bases unmatched. The CDR3 is 14 amino acids. CDR3 in DNA: TGTGCCAGCAGTTTCGTAACAGGGGACTCACCCCTCCACTTT. As protein: CASSFVTGDSPLHF.

The chain joins TRBV3-1 (or the pseudogene TRBV3-2) to TRBJ2-1; TRBD1 aligns across 9 bases. The germline V gene encodes CDR1 LGHDT and CDR2 YNNKEL (reference sequence). V trimming: 4 bases; J trimming: 7 bases; junction bases outside the gene matches: 2. The length of the CDR3 is 13 residues. The chain's CDR3 is CASSRDRVNEQFF. The DNA of the CDR3 is TGTGCCAGCAGCCGGGACAGGGTAAATGAGCAGTTCTTC.